The rows below give T cell receptor beta chains drawn from one sample of a study of shared clonotypes between healthy human individuals. Sequencing was performed with immunoSEQ multiplex PCR; in TCRdb, only in-frame clones are kept and a portion is missing. The sample has about 480,000 clones; over 60% are singletons. The sample was PBMCs. These receptors were taken from a woman aged 40 to 50 in good health. Some clones in this sample may be carry-over from other donors' samples. The CDR3 runs from the conserved cysteine through the conserved F or W. The D gene is left open where the match is weak. Size is stated for part of the rows, as once, few or many counts, or as a class when the clone is expanded.

TRBD1	TRBV7-7	NA	TRBJ2-7	TGTGCCAGCAGCCCTGACAGGGGCTACGAGCAGTACTTC	CASSPDRGYEQYF
NA	TRBV4-2	once	TRBJ2-3	TGTGCCAGCAGCCAATCACGAGGGACCGGCACAGATACGCAGTATTTT	CASSQSRGTGTDTQYF
NA	TRBV5-4	NA	TRBJ2-7	TGTGCCAGCCGCCGACAGACCTACTCCTACGAGCAGTACTTC	CASRRQTYSYEQYF
TRBD1	TRBV5-1	NA	TRBJ1-2	TGCGCCAGCAGCTTGGAGGGACAGGCACTCTATGGCTACACCTTC	CASSLEGQALYGYTF
TRBD1	TRBV28	NA	TRBJ2-5	TGTGCCAGCAGTTTAAGGGCAGGGGGCTGGATGGAGACCCAGTACTTC	CASSLRAGGWMETQYF
NA	TRBV19	NA	TRBJ1-5	TGTGCCAGTAGTGCTGGAAATAGGGCTCAGCCCCAGCATTTT	CASSAGNRAQPQHF
NA	TRBV6-6	NA	TRBJ2-2	TGTGCCATCAAAACTCGACAGTTGGGGGAGCTGTTTTTT	CAIKTRQLGELFF
TRBD1	TRBV10-3	NA	TRBJ2-5	TGTGCCATCAGGGCCGGGACAGGGGAAGAGACCCAGTACTTC	CAIRAGTGEETQYF
TRBD2	TRBV7-2	NA	TRBJ2-1	TGTGCCAGCAGCTTCGAAGGGACTAGCGGGAATGAGCAGTTCTTC	CASSFEGTSGNEQFF
TRBD1	TRBV5-1	once	TRBJ2-2	TGCGCCAGCAGCCCGGTGGGGCAGGGGGCTAACACCGGGGAGCTGTTTTTT	CASSPVGQGANTGELFF
TRBD2	TRBV11-1	NA	TRBJ2-3	TGTGCCAGCAGAGATCCGGGACTAGCGGGAGATACGCAGTATTTT	CASRDPGLAGDTQYF
NA	TRBV6-4	once	TRBJ1-5	TGTGCCAGCAGTGTCCCGGGCTCCTTGGGCAATCAGCCCCAGCATTTT	CASSVPGSLGNQPQHF
TRBD1	TRBV6-5	few	TRBJ2-3	TGTGCCAGCAGTTGGGACAGTCCTAGCACAGATACGCAGTATTTT	CASSWDSPSTDTQYF
NA	TRBV28	NA	TRBJ1-3	TGTGCCAGCAGTGCCCCCCGGGCCACCGTCGGGACCATATATTTT	CASSAPRATVGTIYF
NA	TRBV6-6	NA	TRBJ1-5	TGTGCCAGCAGCGGGACCATGAGCAATCAGCCCCAGCATTTT	CASSGTMSNQPQHF
NA	TRBV30	NA	TRBJ2-2	TGTGCCTGGAGTACCCCCTCCCCGGCCGGGGAGCTGTTTTTT	CAWSTPSPAGELFF
TRBD2	TRBV7-2	few	TRBJ2-7	TGTGCCAGCAGCTTAGGGTGGAGAGCGGGAGCTTCCTACGAGCAGTACTTC	CASSLGWRAGASYEQYF
NA	TRBV27	NA	TRBJ2-3	TGTGCCAGCAGTTTATTGGCCACAGATACGCAGTATTTT	CASSLLATDTQYF
NA	TRBV6-4	NA	TRBJ2-3	TGTGCCAGCAGCGCGGGACAACGAAGCACAGATACGCAGTATTTT	CASSAGQRSTDTQYF
NA	TRBV6-1	NA	TRBJ2-2	TGTGCCAGCAGCACATCGACTGACACCGGGGAGCTGTTTTTT	CASSTSTDTGELFF
NA	TRBV4-2	NA	TRBJ2-7	TGTGCCAGCAGCCAAGATCCTGCCTCCTCCTACGAGCAGTACTTC	CASSQDPASSYEQYF
TRBD2	TRBV11-3	NA	TRBJ2-3	TGTGCCAGCAGCTTACGGCTAGCGGGAGGGACAGATACGCAGTATTTT	CASSLRLAGGTDTQYF
TRBD1	TRBV10-2	NA	TRBJ2-7	TGCGCCAGCAGGGCATACAGGGGCTCCTCCTACGAGCAGTACTTC	CASRAYRGSSYEQYF
NA	TRBV14	once	TRBJ1-2	TGTGCCAGCAGCCAAGTAGCCGGTAATGGACATGGCTACACCTTC	CASSQVAGNGHGYTF
NA	TRBV11-2	NA	TRBJ2-3	TGTGCCAGCAGCCGTGGCTCCGGGGGTAGCACAGATACGCAGTATTTT	CASSRGSGGSTDTQYF
NA	TRBV7-3	NA	TRBJ2-1	TGTGCCAGCAGCGGCGGGACATACAATGAGCAGTTCTTC	CASSGGTYNEQFF
TRBD2	TRBV5-1	NA	TRBJ2-5	TGCGCCAGCAGCTTGGTGGCTGCGGGAGGGGGGGAGACCCAGTACTTC	CASSLVAAGGGETQYF
NA	TRBV20-1	few	TRBJ2-5	TGCAGTGCTACTCGGGAGACCCAGTACTTC	CSATRETQYF
NA	TRBV15	NA	TRBJ2-2	TGTGCCACCAGCAGAGGTACTAGTCTCGCCGGGGAGCTGTTTTTT	CATSRGTSLAGELFF
NA	TRBV10-1	NA	TRBJ2-1	TGCGCCAGCAGTGAATTGGGCAGGAGCTCCTACAATGAGCAGTTCTTC	CASSELGRSSYNEQFF
NA	TRBV5-4	NA	TRBJ2-7	TGTGCCAGCAGCTTTCCGGGGGTTCGAGGCGAGCAGTACTTC	CASSFPGVRGEQYF
NA	TRBV7-9	NA	TRBJ2-2	TGTGCCAGCAGCTTTGCCTCGGAGGGCGGGGAGCTGTTTTTT	CASSFASEGGELFF
TRBD1	TRBV6-5	NA	TRBJ1-4	TGTGCCAGCAGTTCGCCCGGGACAGGGCATGAAAAACTGTTTTTT	CASSSPGTGHEKLFF
NA	TRBV5-1	NA	TRBJ2-2	TGCGCCAGCAACCCACTGCCTGGCGCCGGGGAGCTGTTTTTT	CASNPLPGAGELFF
NA	TRBV18	once	TRBJ2-3	TGTGCCAGCTCACCACAAATCCCAGGCACGCAGTATTTT	CASSPQIPGTQYF
NA	TRBV15	few	TRBJ1-1	TGTGCCACCAGCAGGGGGGGGTTTCTCAACACTGAAGCTTTCTTT	CATSRGGFLNTEAFF
TRBD2	TRBV27	NA	TRBJ2-5	TGTGCCAGCAGTCTTAGCGGGAGGGCCGGTGAGACCCAGTACTTC	CASSLSGRAGETQYF
NA	TRBV28	NA	TRBJ2-7	TGTGCCAGCAGCACGCCCGGTGATCACTCGTACGAGCAGTACTTC	CASSTPGDHSYEQYF
NA	TRBV11-2	NA	TRBJ2-7	TGTGCCAGCACCTTCTTACGGGGGAGGACCTCCTACGAGCAGTACTTC	CASTFLRGRTSYEQYF
NA	TRBV30	NA	TRBJ1-1	TGTGCCTGGAGCCAAGGTGGGAACACTGAAGCTTTCTTT	CAWSQGGNTEAFF
NA	TRBV11-2	NA	TRBJ2-7	TGTGCCAGCAGCTTAGGGCCCCCGGGGAACTCCTACGAGCAGTACTTC	CASSLGPPGNSYEQYF
NA	TRBV30	NA	TRBJ2-7	TGTGCCTGGAGTCCGACCACACCTGTGGGGAATGAGCAGTACTTC	CAWSPTTPVGNEQYF
NA	TRBV29-1	NA	TRBJ1-3	TGCAGCGCAAAAGACAACTCTGGAAACACCATATATTTT	CSAKDNSGNTIYF
TRBD2	TRBV30	NA	TRBJ2-1	TGTGCCTGGAGCGAACTAGCGGGAGGACAGAATGAGCAGTTCTTC	CAWSELAGGQNEQFF
TRBD2	TRBV29-1	NA	TRBJ2-5	TGCAGCGCTCTGACTAGCGGGAGCCTAGAGACCCAGTACTTC	CSALTSGSLETQYF
TRBD1	TRBV7-9	NA	TRBJ2-7	TGTGCCAGCAGCTCGATTCCGACAGGGGATAATAACGAGCAGTACTTC	CASSSIPTGDNNEQYF
TRBD2	TRBV18	NA	TRBJ2-1	TGTGCCAGCTCACCGAGCGGGATGAGCTCCTACAATGAGCAGTTCTTC	CASSPSGMSSYNEQFF
NA	TRBV4-1	NA	TRBJ2-7	TGCGCCAGCAGCCAAGATACCAGGATCTACGAGCAGTACTTC	CASSQDTRIYEQYF
NA	TRBV27	NA	TRBJ2-2	TGTGCCAGCAGTTTATCTCGAAACACCGGGGAGCTGTTTTTT	CASSLSRNTGELFF
TRBD2	TRBV7-6	NA	TRBJ2-6	TGTGCCAGCAGCTTAGCTATCCGGACTAGCGGGAGTGGGTTCTCTGGGGCCAACGTCCTGACTTTC	CASSLAIRTSGSGFSGANVLTF
TRBD2	TRBV7-8	NA	TRBJ2-1	TGTGCCAGCAGCCCCCCGCGCGGGAGGGCCAGTGAGCAGTTCTTC	CASSPPRGRASEQFF
NA	TRBV27	few	TRBJ1-1	TGTGCCAGCAGTTTCCCAGGGAACACTGAAGCTTTCTTT	CASSFPGNTEAFF
NA	TRBV19	NA	TRBJ2-6	TGTGCCAGTAGTATCCAGGGGACTGGGGCCAACGTCCTGACTTTC	CASSIQGTGANVLTF